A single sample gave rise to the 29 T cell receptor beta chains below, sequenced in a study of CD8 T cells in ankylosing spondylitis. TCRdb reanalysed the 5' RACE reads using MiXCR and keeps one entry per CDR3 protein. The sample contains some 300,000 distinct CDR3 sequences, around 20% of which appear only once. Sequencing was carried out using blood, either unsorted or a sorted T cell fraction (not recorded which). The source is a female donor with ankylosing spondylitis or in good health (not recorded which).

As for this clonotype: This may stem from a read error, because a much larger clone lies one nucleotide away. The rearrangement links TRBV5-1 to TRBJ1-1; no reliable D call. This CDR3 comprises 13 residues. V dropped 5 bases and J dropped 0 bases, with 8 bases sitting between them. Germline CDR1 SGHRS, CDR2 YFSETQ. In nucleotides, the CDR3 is TGCGCCAGCAGGGGAGCCATGAACACTGAAGCTTTCTTT. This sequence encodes CASRGAMNTEAFF.

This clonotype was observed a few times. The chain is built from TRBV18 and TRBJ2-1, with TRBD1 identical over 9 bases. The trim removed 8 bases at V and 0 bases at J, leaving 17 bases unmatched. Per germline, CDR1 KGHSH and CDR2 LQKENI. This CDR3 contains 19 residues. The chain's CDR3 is CASLPGTGSPLSSYNEQFF. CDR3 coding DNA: TGTGCCAGCCTGCCCGGGACAGGGTCCCCATTGAGCTCCTACAATGAGCAGTTCTTC.

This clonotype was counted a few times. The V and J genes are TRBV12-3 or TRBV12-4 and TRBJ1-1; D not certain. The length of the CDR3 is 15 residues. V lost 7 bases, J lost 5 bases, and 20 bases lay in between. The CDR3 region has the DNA TGTGCCAGCACCAGATGGGTCATCGCGGGGACTGAAGCTTTCTTT. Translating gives CASTRWVIAGTEAFF.

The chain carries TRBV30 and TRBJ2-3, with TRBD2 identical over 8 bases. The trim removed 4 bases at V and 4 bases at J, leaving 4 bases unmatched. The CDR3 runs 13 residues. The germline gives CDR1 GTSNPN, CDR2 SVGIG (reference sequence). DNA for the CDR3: TGTGCCTGGACGGCCGGGAGGGCAGATACGCAGTATTTT. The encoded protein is CAWTAGRADTQYF.

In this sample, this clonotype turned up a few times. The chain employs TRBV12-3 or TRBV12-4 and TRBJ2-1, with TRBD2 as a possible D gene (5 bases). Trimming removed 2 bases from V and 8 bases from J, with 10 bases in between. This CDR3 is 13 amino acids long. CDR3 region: CASSLPPADEQFF. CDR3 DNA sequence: TGTGCCAGCAGTTTACCCCCAGCGGATGAGCAGTTCTTC.

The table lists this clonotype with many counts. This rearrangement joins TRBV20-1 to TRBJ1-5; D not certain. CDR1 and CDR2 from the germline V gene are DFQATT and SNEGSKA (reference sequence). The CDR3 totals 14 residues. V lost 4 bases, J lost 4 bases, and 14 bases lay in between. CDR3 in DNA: TGCAGTGCTACTATACCCGGGGATAATCAGCCCCAGCATTTT. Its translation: CSATIPGDNQPQHF.

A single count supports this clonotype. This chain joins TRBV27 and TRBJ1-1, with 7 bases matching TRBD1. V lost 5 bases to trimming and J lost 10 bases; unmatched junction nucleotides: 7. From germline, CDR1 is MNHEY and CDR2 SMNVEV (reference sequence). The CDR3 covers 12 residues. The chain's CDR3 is CASSGHRGTAFF. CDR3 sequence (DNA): TGTGCCAGCAGTGGACACAGGGGAACAGCTTTCTTT.

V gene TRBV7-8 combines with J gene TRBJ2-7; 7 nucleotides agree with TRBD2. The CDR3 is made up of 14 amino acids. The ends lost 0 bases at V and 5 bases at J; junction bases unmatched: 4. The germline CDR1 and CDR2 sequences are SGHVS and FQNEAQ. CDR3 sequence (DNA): TGTGCCAGCAGCTTAGCGGGAGGGTATCACGAGCAGTACTTC. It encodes CASSLAGGYHEQYF. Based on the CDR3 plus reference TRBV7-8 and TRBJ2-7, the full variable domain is GAGVSQSPRYKVAKRGQDVALRCDPISGHVSLFWYQQALGQGPEFLTYFQNEAQLDKSGLPSDRFFAERPEGSVSTLKIQRTQQEDSAVYLCASSLAGGYHEQYFGPGTRLTVT.

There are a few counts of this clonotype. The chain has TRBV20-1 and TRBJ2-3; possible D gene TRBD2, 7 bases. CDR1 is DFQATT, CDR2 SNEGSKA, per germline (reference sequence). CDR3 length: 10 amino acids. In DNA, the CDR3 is TGCAGGAGGGGGGGGGATACGCAGTATTTT. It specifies CRRGGDTQYF.

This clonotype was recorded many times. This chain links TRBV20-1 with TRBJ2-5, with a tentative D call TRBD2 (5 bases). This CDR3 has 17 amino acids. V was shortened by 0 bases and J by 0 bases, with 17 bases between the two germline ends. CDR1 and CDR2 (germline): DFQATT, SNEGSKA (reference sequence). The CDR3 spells CSARDGQAGGYQETQYF. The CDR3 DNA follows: TGCAGTGCTAGAGATGGTCAGGCGGGTGGGTACCAAGAGACCCAGTACTTC.

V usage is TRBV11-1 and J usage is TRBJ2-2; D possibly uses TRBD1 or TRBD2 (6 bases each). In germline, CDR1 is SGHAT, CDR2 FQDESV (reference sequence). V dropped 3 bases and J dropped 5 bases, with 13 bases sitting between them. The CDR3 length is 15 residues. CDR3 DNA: TGTGCCAGCAGCTTCCCGGGGGCGCTTACCGGGGAGCTGTTTTTT. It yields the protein CASSFPGALTGELFF.

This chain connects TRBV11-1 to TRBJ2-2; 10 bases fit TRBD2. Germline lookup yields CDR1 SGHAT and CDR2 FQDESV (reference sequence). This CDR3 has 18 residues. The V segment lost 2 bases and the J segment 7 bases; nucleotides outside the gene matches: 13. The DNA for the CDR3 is TGTGCCAGCAGCTTATGGCTCCAGCGGGAGGGAGTCGACGGGGAGCTGTTTTTT. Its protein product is CASSLWLQREGVDGELFF.

The CDR3 sequence: CASSQMRENTEAFF. For the CDR3, the DNA is TGCGCCAGCAGCCAAATGAGGGAGAACACTGAAGCTTTCTTT. V usage is TRBV4-3 and J usage is TRBJ1-1; D call uncertain. V lost 2 bases and J lost 1, with 8 bases in between. The CDR3 totals 14 residues. Germline CDR1 reads LGHNA; CDR2 reads YSLEER.

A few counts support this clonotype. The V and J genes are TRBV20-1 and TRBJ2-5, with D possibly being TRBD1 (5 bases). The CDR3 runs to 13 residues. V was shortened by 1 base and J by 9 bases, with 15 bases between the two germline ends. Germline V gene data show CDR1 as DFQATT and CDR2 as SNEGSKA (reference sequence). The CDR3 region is CSARVGLVGAQYF. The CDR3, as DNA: TGCAGTGCTAGAGTAGGCCTAGTAGGGGCCCAGTACTTC.

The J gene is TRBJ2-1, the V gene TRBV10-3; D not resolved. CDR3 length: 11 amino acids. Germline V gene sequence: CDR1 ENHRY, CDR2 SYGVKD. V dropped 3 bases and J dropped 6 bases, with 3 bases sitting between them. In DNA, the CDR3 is TGTGCCATCAGTGACGGCAATGAGCAGTTCTTC. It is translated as CAISDGNEQFF.

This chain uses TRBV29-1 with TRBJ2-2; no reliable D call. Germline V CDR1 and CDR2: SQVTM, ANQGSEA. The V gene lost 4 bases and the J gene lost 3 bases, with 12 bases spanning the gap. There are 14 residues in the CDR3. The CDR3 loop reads CSVVLRFHTGELFF. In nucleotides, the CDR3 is TGCAGCGTTGTTTTGAGATTCCACACCGGGGAGCTGTTTTTT.

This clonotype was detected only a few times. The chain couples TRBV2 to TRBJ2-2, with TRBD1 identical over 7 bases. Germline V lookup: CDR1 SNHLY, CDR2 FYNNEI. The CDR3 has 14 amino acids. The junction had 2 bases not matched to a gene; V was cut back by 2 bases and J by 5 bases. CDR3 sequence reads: CASSERGQTGELFF. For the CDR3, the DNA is TGTGCCAGCAGTGAAAGGGGGCAGACCGGGGAGCTGTTTTTT.

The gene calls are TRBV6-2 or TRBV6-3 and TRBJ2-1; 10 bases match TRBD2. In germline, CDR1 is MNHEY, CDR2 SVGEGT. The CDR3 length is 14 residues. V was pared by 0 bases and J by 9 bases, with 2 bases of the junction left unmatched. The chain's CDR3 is CASSYSGTSAEQFF. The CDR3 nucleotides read TGTGCCAGCAGTTACTCCGGGACTAGCGCTGAGCAGTTCTTC.

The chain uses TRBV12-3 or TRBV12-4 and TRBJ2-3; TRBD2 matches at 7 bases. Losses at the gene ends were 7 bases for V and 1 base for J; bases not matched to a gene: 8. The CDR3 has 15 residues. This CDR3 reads CASTLGGRGTDTQYF. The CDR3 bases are TGTGCCAGCACCCTTGGAGGGAGGGGCACAGATACGCAGTATTTT.

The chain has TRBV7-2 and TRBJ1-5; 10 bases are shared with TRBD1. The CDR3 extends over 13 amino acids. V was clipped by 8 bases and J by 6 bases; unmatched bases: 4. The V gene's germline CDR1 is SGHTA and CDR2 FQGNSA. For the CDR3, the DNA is TGTGCCAGCGGGGACAGGGGAGGTCAGCCCCAGCATTTT. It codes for CASGDRGGQPQHF. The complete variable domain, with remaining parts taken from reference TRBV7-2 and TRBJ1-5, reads GAGVSQSPSNKVTEKGKDVELRCDPISGHTALYWYRQSLGQGLEFLIYFQGNSAPDKSGLPSDRFSAERTGGSVSTLTIQRTQQEDSAVYLCASGDRGGQPQHFGDGTRLSIL.

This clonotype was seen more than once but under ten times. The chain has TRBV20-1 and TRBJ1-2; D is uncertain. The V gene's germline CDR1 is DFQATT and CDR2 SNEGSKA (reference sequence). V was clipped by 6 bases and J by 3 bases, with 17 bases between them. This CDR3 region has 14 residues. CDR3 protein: CSARGDGFDYGYTF. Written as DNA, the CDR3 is TGCAGTGCGCGGGGAGATGGGTTTGACTATGGCTACACCTTC.

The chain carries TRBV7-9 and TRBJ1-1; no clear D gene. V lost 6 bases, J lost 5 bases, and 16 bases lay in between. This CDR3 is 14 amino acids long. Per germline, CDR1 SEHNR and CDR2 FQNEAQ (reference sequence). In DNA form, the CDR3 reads TGTGCCAGCAGTCCGCCGGGCCTAGGGACTGAAGCTTTCTTT. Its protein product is CASSPPGLGTEAFF.

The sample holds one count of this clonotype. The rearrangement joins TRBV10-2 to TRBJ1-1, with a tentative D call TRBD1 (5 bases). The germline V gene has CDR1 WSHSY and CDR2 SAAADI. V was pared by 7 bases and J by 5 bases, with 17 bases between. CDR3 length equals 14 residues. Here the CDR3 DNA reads TGCGCCAGCACGGGGGGGGATTATCAGACTGAAGCTTTCTTT. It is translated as CASTGGDYQTEAFF.

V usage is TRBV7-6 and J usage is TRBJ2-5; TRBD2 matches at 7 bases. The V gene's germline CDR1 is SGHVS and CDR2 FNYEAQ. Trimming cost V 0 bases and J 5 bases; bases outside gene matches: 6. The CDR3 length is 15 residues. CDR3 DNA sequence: TGTGCCAGCAGCTTAGCGGGAGGGAGCCGCGAGACCCAGTACTTC. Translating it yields CASSLAGGSRETQYF. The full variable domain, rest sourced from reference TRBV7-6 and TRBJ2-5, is GAGVSQSPRYKVTKRGQDVALRCDPISGHVSLYWYRQALGQGPEFLTYFNYEAQQDKSGLPNDRFSAERPEGSISTLTIQRTEQRDSAMYRCASSLAGGSRETQYFGPGTRLLVL.

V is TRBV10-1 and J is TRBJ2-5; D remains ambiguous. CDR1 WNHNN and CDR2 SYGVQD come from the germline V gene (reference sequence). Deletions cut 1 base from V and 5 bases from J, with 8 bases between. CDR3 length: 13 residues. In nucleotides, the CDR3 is TGCGCCAGCAGTGAGTATACCGGGGAGACCCAGTACTTC. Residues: CASSEYTGETQYF.

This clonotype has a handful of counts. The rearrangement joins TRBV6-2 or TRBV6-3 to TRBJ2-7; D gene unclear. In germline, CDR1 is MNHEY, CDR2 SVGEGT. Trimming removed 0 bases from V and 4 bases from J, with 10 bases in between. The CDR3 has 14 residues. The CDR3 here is CASSYSTSPYEQYF. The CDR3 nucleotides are TGTGCCAGCAGTTACTCTACGAGCCCTTACGAGCAGTACTTC.

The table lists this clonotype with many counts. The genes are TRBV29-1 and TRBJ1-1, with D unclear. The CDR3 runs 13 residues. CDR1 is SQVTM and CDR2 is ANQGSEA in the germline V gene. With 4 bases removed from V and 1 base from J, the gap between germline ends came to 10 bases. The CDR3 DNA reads TGCAGCGTTGGGCGCGGTACGAACACTGAAGCTTTCTTT. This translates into CSVGRGTNTEAFF. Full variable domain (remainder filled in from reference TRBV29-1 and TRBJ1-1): SAVISQKPSRDICQRGTSLTIQCQVDSQVTMMFWYRQQPGQSLTLIATANQGSEATYESGFVIDKFPISRPNLTFSTLTVSNMSPEDSSIYLCSVGRGTNTEAFFGQGTRLTVV.

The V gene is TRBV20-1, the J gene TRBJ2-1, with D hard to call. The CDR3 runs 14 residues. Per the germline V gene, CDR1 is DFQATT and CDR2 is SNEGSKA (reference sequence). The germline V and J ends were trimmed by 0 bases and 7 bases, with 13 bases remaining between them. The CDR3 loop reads CSARDLGIVNEQFF. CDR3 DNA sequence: TGCAGTGCTAGAGACTTAGGCATAGTAAATGAGCAGTTCTTC.

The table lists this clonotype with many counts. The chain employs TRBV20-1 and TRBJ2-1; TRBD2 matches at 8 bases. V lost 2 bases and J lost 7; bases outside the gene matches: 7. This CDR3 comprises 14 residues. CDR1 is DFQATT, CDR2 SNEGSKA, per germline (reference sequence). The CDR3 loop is CSARISGNVNEQFF. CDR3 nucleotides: TGCAGTGCTAGAATTAGCGGGAATGTAAATGAGCAGTTCTTC.